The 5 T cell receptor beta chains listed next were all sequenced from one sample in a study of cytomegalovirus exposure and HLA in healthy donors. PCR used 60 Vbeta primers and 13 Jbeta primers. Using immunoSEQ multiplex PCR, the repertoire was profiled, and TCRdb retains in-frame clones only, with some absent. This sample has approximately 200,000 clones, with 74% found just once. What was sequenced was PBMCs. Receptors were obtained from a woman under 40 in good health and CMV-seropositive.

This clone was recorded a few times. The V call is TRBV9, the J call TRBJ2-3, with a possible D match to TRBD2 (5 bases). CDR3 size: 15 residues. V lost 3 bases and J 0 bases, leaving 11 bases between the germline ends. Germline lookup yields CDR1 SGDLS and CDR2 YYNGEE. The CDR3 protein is CASSALVYSTDTQYF. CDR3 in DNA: TGTGCCAGCAGCGCACTAGTGTATAGCACAGATACGCAGTATTTT. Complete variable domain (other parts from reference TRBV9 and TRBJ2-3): DSGVTQTPKHLITATGQRVTLRCSPRSGDLSVYWYQQSLDQGLQFLIQYYNGEERAKGNILERFSAQQFPDLHSELNLSSLELGDSALYFCASSALVYSTDTQYFGPGTRLTVL.

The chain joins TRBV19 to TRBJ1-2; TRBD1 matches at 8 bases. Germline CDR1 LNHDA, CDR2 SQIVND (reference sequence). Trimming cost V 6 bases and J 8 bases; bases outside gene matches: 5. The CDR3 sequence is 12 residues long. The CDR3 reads CASSPGGSGYTF. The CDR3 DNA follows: TGTGCCAGTAGCCCAGGGGGCTCGGGCTACACCTTC.

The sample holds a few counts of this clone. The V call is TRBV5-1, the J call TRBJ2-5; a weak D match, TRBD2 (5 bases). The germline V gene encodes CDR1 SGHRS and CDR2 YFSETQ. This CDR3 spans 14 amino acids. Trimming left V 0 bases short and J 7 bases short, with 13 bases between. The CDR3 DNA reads TGCGCCAGCAGCTTGGGAGGAAATGAGGGGACCCAGTACTTC. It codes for CASSLGGNEGTQYF.

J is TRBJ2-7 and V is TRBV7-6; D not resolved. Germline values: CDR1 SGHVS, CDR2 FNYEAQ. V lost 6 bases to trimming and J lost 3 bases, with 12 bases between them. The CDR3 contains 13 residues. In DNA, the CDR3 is TGTGCCAGCAGTCCCGACGGGTTCTACGAGCAGTACTTC. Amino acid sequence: CASSPDGFYEQYF.

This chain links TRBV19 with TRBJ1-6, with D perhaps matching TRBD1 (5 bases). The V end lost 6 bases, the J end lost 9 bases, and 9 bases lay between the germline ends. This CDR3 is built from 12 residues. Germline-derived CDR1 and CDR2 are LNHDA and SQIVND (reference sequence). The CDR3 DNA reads TGTGCCAGTAGCAGGGTGGCTTCACCCCTCCACTTT. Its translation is CASSRVASPLHF.